The present T cell receptor beta chain was sequenced within a study of human T cells and chemical hapten exposure. Time point in this sample: pre-sensitization, week 0. Sample treatment: therapeutic diphenylcyclopropenone sensitization with weekly scalp DPC. Study results and caveats: Patch test score was positively correlated with the counts of TCRs that had expanded at PT1.

TCRdb re-analysed the RACE reads in MiXCR, keeping a single row per CDR3 protein. This table has some 250,000 distinct CDR3 sequences, roughly 8% appearing once. This CDR3 spans 16 amino acids. V dropped 2 bases and J dropped 2 bases, with 10 bases sitting between them. This clonotype came up many times. Its specificity is unknown. This receptor was identified in a man between 18 and 35 years old with alopecia areata. Some clones in this sample may be carry-over from other donors' samples. The chain recombines TRBV12-3 or TRBV12-4 with TRBJ2-6; no definite D call. The material sequenced was whole blood, taken in connection with sensitization to the hapten diphenylcyclopropenone (DPC). The CDR3 coding sequence is TGTGCCAGCAGTTTAAAACTGGGGACTGGGGCCAACGTCCTGACTTTC. Translating it yields CASSLKLGTGANVLTF.